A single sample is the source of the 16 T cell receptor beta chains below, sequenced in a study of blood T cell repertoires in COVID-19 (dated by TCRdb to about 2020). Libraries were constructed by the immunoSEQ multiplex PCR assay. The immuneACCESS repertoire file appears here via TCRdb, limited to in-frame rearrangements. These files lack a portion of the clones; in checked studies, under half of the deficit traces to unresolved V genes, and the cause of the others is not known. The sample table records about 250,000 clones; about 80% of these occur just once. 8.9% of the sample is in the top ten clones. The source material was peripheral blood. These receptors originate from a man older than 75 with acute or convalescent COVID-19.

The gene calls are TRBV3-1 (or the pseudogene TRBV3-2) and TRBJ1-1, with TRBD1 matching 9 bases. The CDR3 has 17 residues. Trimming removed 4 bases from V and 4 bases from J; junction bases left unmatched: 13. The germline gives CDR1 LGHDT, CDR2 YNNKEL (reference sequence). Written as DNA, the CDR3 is TGTGCCAGCAGCCTCGAGGGACAGGGCCGCCTCGTCACTGAAGCTTTCTTT. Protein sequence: CASSLEGQGRLVTEAFF.

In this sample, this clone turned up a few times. The CDR3 reads CASSELWDRDYGYTF. The DNA for the CDR3 is TGTGCCAGCAGTGAATTATGGGACAGGGACTATGGCTACACCTTC. The chain links TRBV6-1 to TRBJ1-2; 9 positions agree with TRBD1. J lost 3 bases, V lost 2 bases, and 4 bases had no gene match. Germline CDR1 reads MNHNS; CDR2 reads SASEGT. The CDR3 is 15 residues long.

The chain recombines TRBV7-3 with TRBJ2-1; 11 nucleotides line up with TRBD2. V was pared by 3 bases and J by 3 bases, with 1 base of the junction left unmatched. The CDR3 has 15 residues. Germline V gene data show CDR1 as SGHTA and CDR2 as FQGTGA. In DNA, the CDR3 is TGTGCCAGCAGCTTTAGCGGGAGGGGCTACAATGAGCAGTTCTTC. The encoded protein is CASSFSGRGYNEQFF.

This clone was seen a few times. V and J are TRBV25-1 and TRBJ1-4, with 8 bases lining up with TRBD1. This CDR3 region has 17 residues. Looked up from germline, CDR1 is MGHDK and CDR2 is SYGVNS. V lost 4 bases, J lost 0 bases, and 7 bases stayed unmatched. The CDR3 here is CASSARDRIATNEKLFF. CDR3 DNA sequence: TGTGCCAGCAGTGCCCGGGACAGGATCGCAACTAATGAAAAACTGTTTTTT. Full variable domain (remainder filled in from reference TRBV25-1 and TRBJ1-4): EADIYQTPRYLVIGTGKKITLECSQTMGHDKMYWYQQDPGMELHLIHYSYGVNSTEKGDLSSESTVSRIRTEHFPLTLESARPSHTSQYLCASSARDRIATNEKLFFGSGTQLSVL.

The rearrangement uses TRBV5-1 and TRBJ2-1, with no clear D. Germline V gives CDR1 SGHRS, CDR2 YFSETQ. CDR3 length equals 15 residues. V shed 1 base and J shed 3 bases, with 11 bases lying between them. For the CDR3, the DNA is TGCGCCAGCAGCTTGTCTGGGCAGTACTACAATGAGCAGTTCTTC. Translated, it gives CASSLSGQYYNEQFF. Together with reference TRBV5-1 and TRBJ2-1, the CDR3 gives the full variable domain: KAGVTQTPRYLIKTRGQQVTLSCSPISGHRSVSWYQQTPGQGLQFLFEYFSETQRNKGNFPGRFSGRQFSNSRSEMNVSTLELGDSALYLCASSLSGQYYNEQFFGPGTRLTVL.

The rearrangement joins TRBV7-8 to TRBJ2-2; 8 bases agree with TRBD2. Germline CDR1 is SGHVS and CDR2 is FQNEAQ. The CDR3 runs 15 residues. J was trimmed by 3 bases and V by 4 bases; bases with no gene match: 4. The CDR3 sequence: CASSSAGGYTGELFF. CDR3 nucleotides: TGTGCCAGCAGCTCGGCGGGGGGATACACCGGGGAGCTGTTTTTT.

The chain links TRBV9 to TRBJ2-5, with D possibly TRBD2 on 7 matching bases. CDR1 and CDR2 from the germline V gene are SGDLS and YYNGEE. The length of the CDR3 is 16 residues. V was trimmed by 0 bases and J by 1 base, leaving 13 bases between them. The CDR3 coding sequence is TGTGCCAGCAGCGTAGGAGGCGGGGGCCTCCAAGAGACCCAGTACTTC. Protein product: CASSVGGGGLQETQYF. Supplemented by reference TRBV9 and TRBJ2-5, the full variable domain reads DSGVTQTPKHLITATGQRVTLRCSPRSGDLSVYWYQQSLDQGLQFLIQYYNGEERAKGNILERFSAQQFPDLHSELNLSSLELGDSALYFCASSVGGGGLQETQYFGPGTRLLVL.

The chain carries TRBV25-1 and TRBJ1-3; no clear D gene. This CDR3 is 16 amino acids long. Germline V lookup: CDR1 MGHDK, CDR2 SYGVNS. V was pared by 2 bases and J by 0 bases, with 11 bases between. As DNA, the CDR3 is TGTGCCAGCAGTGAACTCGGGTCGCCCTCTGGAAACACCATATATTTT. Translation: CASSELGSPSGNTIYF. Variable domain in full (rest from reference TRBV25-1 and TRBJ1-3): EADIYQTPRYLVIGTGKKITLECSQTMGHDKMYWYQQDPGMELHLIHYSYGVNSTEKGDLSSESTVSRIRTEHFPLTLESARPSHTSQYLCASSELGSPSGNTIYFGEGSWLTVV.

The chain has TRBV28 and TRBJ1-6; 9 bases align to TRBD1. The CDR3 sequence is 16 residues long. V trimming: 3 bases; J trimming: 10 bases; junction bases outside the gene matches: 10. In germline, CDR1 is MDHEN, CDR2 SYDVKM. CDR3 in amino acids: CASSLPTGGAGSPLHF. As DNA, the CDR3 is TGTGCCAGCAGTTTGCCTACAGGGGGCGCTGGGTCACCCCTCCACTTT.

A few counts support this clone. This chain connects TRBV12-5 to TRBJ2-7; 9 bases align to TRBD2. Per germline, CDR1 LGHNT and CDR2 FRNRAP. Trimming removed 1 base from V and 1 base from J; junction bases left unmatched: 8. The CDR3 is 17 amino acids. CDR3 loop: CASGLGLAEHLSYEQYF. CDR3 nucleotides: TGTGCTAGTGGTTTGGGACTAGCGGAACATCTGTCCTACGAGCAGTACTTC.

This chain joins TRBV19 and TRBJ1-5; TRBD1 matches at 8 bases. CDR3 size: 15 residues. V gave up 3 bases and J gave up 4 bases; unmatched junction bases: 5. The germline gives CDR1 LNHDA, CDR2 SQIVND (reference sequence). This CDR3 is CASSIRTGLNQPQHF. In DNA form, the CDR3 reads TGTGCCAGTAGTATCAGGACAGGGCTTAATCAGCCCCAGCATTTT.

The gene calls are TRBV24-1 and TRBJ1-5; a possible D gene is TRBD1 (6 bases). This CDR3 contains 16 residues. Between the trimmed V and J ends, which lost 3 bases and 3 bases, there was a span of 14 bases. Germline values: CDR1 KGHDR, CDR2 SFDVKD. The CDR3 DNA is TGTGCCACCAGTGATGATACAGGGTTAGCCAATCAGCCCCAGCATTTT. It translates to CATSDDTGLANQPQHF.

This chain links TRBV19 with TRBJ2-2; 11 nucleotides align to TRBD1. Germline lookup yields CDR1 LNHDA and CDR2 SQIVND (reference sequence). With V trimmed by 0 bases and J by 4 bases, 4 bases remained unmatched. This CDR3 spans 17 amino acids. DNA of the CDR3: TGTGCCAGTAGTATAGACGCCGGGACAGGGGGCACCGGGGAGCTGTTTTTT. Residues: CASSIDAGTGGTGELFF. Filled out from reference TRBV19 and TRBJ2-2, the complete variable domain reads DGGITQSPKYLFRKEGQNVTLSCEQNLNHDAMYWYRQDPGQGLRLIYYSQIVNDFQKGDIAEGYSVSREKKESFPLTVTSAQKNPTAFYLCASSIDAGTGGTGELFFGEGSRLTVL.

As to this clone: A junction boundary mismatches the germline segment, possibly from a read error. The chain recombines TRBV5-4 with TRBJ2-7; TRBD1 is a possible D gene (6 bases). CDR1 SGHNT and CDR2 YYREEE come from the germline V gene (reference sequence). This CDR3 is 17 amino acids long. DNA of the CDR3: TGTGCCAGCAGCATACTACTGACAGGCGAGGGGATCTACAAGCAGTACTTC. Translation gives CASSILLTGEGIYKQYF.

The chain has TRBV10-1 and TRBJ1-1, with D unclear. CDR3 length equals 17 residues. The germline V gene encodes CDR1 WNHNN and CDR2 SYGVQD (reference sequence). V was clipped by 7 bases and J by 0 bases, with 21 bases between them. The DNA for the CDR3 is TGCGCCAGCAAGGAGGTGTCAGGAGATTATATGAACACTGAAGCTTTCTTT. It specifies CASKEVSGDYMNTEAFF.

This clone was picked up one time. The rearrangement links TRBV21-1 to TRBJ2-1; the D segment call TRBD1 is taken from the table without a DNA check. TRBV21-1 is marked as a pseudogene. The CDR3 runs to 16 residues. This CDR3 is CASSKDTSGSYNEQFF. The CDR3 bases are TGTGCCAGCAGCAAAGACACCTCAGGGTCCTACAATGAGCAGTTCTTC.